The 26 T cell receptor beta chains listed next were all sequenced from one sample in a study of patients and donors after allogeneic stem cell transplantation. TCRdb ran MiXCR on the RT-PCR reads and lists one entry per CDR3 protein. The sample contains 150,000 to 200,000 distinct CDR3 sequences, roughly 30% of which appear only once. Sequences were obtained from blood, either unsorted or a sorted T cell fraction (not recorded which). Receptors were obtained from a human donor who was either an allogeneic HSCT recipient or a stem cell or donor lymphocyte infusion donor (not recorded which). It is not recorded whose cells these are; they may come from a transplant donor.

The rearrangement uses TRBV20-1 and TRBJ2-5, with TRBD1 identical over 7 bases. With 5 bases clipped from V and 4 bases from J, the junction kept 4 bases outside the gene matches. There are 12 residues in the CDR3. Germline assignment: CDR1 DFQATT and CDR2 SNEGSKA (reference sequence). The CDR3: CSARQGGETQYF. CDR3 sequence (DNA): TGCAGTGCTCGACAGGGTGGAGAGACCCAGTACTTC.

In its sample, this clonotype was seen a few times. The CDR3 bases are TGTGCCAGCAGTTACTCGACGATAGCCCAAGAGACCCAGTACTTC. It yields the protein CASSYSTIAQETQYF. The chain combines TRBV6-6 with TRBJ2-5; D is unclear. The CDR3 length is 15 residues. Trimming stripped 0 bases from V and 1 base from J, with 9 bases between. The germline CDR1 and CDR2 sequences are MNHNY and SVGAGI (reference sequence).

The V and J genes are TRBV11-3 and TRBJ2-1; 9 bases fit TRBD2. CDR3 length: 16 residues. Germline assignment: CDR1 SGHNT and CDR2 YENEEA. The V gene end was trimmed by 5 bases and the J gene end by 0 bases; junction bases not matched to a gene: 5. The CDR3 DNA sequence: TGTGCCAGCAGCCTCCTTAGCGGGAGCTCCTACAATGAGCAGTTCTTC. Its protein is CASSLLSGSSYNEQFF.

This clonotype occurred a few times. J is TRBJ2-6 and V is TRBV12-3 or TRBV12-4; 7 positions match TRBD1. V lost 5 bases, J lost 3 bases, and 4 bases stayed unmatched. The CDR3 sequence is 15 residues long. The CDR3 sequence is CASSPWTGGANVLTF. The CDR3 DNA reads TGTGCCAGCAGTCCCTGGACAGGTGGGGCCAACGTCCTGACTTTC.

This clonotype was observed many times. The chain carries TRBV7-2 and TRBJ1-5, with 9 bases lining up with TRBD1. CDR1 and CDR2 (germline): SGHTA, FQGNSA. This CDR3 comprises 15 residues. V shed 5 bases and J 6 bases; nucleotides not matched to a gene: 8. This chain's CDR3 is CASSPRTGEGQPQHF. As DNA, the CDR3 is TGTGCCAGCAGCCCCAGGACAGGGGAAGGTCAGCCCCAGCATTTT. The variable domain in full, completed from reference TRBV7-2 and TRBJ1-5, reads GAGVSQSPSNKVTEKGKDVELRCDPISGHTALYWYRQSLGQGLEFLIYFQGNSAPDKSGLPSDRFSAERTGGSVSTLTIQRTQQEDSAVYLCASSPRTGEGQPQHFGDGTRLSIL.

Notes on this clonotype: The conserved phenylalanine or tryptophan is not found at the CDR3 terminus, so this likely reflects a read error. The CDR3, as DNA: TGTGCCACCAGTGGGACCAGGGGGCTGCTCGATGGCTACACCTTA. Protein product: CATSGTRGLLDGYTL. The rearrangement joins TRBV15 to TRBJ1-2, with 8 bases aligning to TRBD1. CDR1 LNHNV and CDR2 YYDKDF come from the germline V gene (reference sequence). The length of the CDR3 is 15 residues. The ends lost 6 bases at V and 6 bases at J; junction bases unmatched: 12.

There are a few counts of this clonotype. The chain joins TRBV10-3 to TRBJ2-3, with D unclear. Trimming took off 3 bases at V and 7 bases at J, with 11 bases between the two ends. The V gene's germline CDR1 is ENHRY and CDR2 SYGVKD. The length of the CDR3 is 13 residues. The CDR3 sequence is CAISEPGSHTQYF. DNA for the CDR3: TGTGCCATCAGTGAACCGGGCAGCCATACGCAGTATTTT.

This clonotype came up a few times. The chain combines TRBV4-3 with TRBJ1-2, with 7 positions matching TRBD1. V lost 4 bases to trimming and J lost 6 bases; unmatched junction nucleotides: 14. The CDR3 is made up of 16 amino acids. Germline values: CDR1 LGHNA, CDR2 YSLEER. CDR3 loop: CASSRTTDRPSDGYTF. The CDR3 DNA reads TGCGCCAGCAGCCGAACAACGGACAGGCCCAGTGATGGCTACACCTTC.

The chain links TRBV10-3 to TRBJ2-3; no clear D. The germline V and J ends were trimmed by 4 bases and 2 bases, with 13 bases remaining between them. The CDR3 has 15 amino acids. Germline CDR1 ENHRY, CDR2 SYGVKD. The CDR3 bases are TGTGCCATCAGTGTGTCTTCAGTCCACACAGATACGCAGTATTTT. It is translated as CAISVSSVHTDTQYF.

The chain employs TRBV10-2 and TRBJ1-1, with D tentatively TRBD1 (6 bases). Germline CDR1 and CDR2: WSHSY and SAAADI. The CDR3 sequence is 13 residues long. The ends were cut back, 5 bases at V and 1 base at J, with 8 bases in the middle. CDR3 residues: CASSQGKNTEAFF. The CDR3 DNA reads as TGCGCCAGCAGTCAGGGGAAGAACACTGAAGCTTTCTTT.

There are a few counts of this clonotype. The V call is TRBV20-1, the J call TRBJ2-3; tentatively, D is TRBD1 or TRBD2 (6 bases each). Germline V gene data show CDR1 as DFQATT and CDR2 as SNEGSKA (reference sequence). The V end was cut by 1 base, the J end by 9 bases, with 11 bases between. The CDR3 runs to 12 residues. The CDR3 DNA reads as TGCAGTGCTAGAGCTTTGGGGGGCACGCAGTATTTT. Protein product: CSARALGGTQYF.

The rearrangement links TRBV7-2 to TRBJ2-3; 8 positions match TRBD2. With 5 bases clipped from V and 5 bases from J, the junction kept 9 bases outside the gene matches. The CDR3 loop spans 15 amino acids. Per the germline V gene, CDR1 is SGHTA and CDR2 is FQGNSA. The CDR3 coding sequence is TGTGCCAGCAGCCCGTCAAGCGGGAGTCGAGATACGCAGTATTTT. Translated, it gives CASSPSSGSRDTQYF.

The V call is TRBV4-1, the J call TRBJ2-1; the match to TRBD2 covers 7 bases. Looked up from germline, CDR1 is MGHRA and CDR2 is YSYEKL. Trimming at V came to 5 bases and at J to 2 bases, leaving 9 bases not matched to a gene. This CDR3 contains 16 residues. In DNA form, the CDR3 reads TGCGCCAGCAGCTCCGGAACTAGCGCCCCCTACAATGAGCAGTTCTTC. It specifies CASSSGTSAPYNEQFF.

The chain couples TRBV7-6 to TRBJ2-1; D not resolved. Germline assignment: CDR1 SGHVS and CDR2 FNYEAQ. This CDR3 has 13 residues. V lost 3 bases to trimming and J lost 6 bases, with 9 bases between them. CDR3 nucleotides: TGTGCCAGCAGCTTTGGGTGGATCAATGAGCAGTTCTTC. This codes for CASSFGWINEQFF.

This CDR3 reads CSAHMPRGAGNQPQHF. Written as DNA, the CDR3 is TGCAGTGCGCATATGCCCAGGGGGGCCGGGAATCAGCCCCAGCATTTT. V and J are TRBV20-1 and TRBJ1-5; 7 positions match TRBD1. CDR1 DFQATT and CDR2 SNEGSKA come from the germline V gene (reference sequence). V dropped 6 bases and J dropped 4; count of bases not matched to a gene: 15. The CDR3 is 16 amino acids.

The sample holds a few counts of this clonotype. The V gene is TRBV7-8, the J gene TRBJ2-1; D is undetermined. Trimming shortened V by 8 bases and J by 1 base, and 6 bases separated the two germline ends. CDR3 length: 12 amino acids. CDR1 is SGHVS, CDR2 FQNEAQ, per germline. CDR3: CASLRSYNEQFF. CDR3 DNA: TGTGCCAGCCTTAGGTCCTACAATGAGCAGTTCTTC.

This clonotype was counted only a few times. The CDR3 DNA reads as TGTGCCACCAGTGATTTGAGGACCGGTGATGAGCAGTACTTC. Its translation is CATSDLRTGDEQYF. The V call is TRBV24-1, the J call TRBJ2-7; D not resolved. This CDR3 has 14 residues. V was clipped by 0 bases and J by 7 bases, with 12 bases between them. Looked up from germline, CDR1 is KGHDR and CDR2 is SFDVKD.

This clonotype was observed a few times. The rearrangement joins TRBV28 to TRBJ2-7; 9 bases are a match to TRBD1. The CDR3 spans 15 residues. V trimming: 2 bases; J trimming: 0 bases; junction bases outside the gene matches: 2. Germline CDR1 reads MDHEN; CDR2 reads SYDVKM. The CDR3 sequence is CASSLDRGISYEQYF. CDR3 bases: TGTGCCAGCAGTTTAGACAGGGGGATCTCCTACGAGCAGTACTTC.

There are a few counts of this clonotype. The chain carries TRBV10-3 and TRBJ1-2; tentatively, D is TRBD1 (6 bases). V lost 8 bases and J lost 3, with 10 bases in between. The CDR3 covers 12 residues. The germline CDR1 and CDR2 sequences are ENHRY and SYGVKD. CDR3 sequence (DNA): TGTGCCATCCGGGGGGGCGACTATGGCTACACCTTC. Residues: CAIRGGDYGYTF.

This chain uses TRBV6-5 with TRBJ2-7; 7 positions agree with TRBD1. Germline V gene lookup returns CDR1 MNHEY and CDR2 SVGAGI. The V gene end was trimmed by 5 bases and the J gene end by 2 bases; junction bases not matched to a gene: 6. The CDR3 runs to 14 residues. DNA for the CDR3: TGTGCCAGCAGTAAGACAGGGTTGGCCTACGAGCAGTACTTC. Amino acid sequence: CASSKTGLAYEQYF.

The table lists this clonotype with a few counts. This sequence joins TRBV27 and TRBJ2-7; 11 positions agree with TRBD1. The V and J ends lost 2 bases and 6 bases, in that order; junction bases with no gene match: 6. Germline values: CDR1 MNHEY, CDR2 SMNVEV (reference sequence). The CDR3 is 15 residues long. CDR3 bases: TGTGCCAGCAGTTTACGTGGGACAGGGGGTTCCGAGCAGTACTTC. Its translation: CASSLRGTGGSEQYF.

This chain uses TRBV12-3 or TRBV12-4 with TRBJ1-5, with D unresolved. V lost 5 bases, J lost 11 bases, and 13 bases lay in between. The CDR3 runs to 12 residues. CDR3 DNA: TGTGCCAGCAGTCTAAGGAGGGATACCCAGCATTTT. Translation gives CASSLRRDTQHF.

This clonotype was seen only once. The chain employs TRBV2 and TRBJ2-1; possibly TRBD1 or TRBD2 for D (5 bases each). This CDR3 spans 15 amino acids. CDR1 and CDR2 from the germline V gene are SNHLY and FYNNEI. The V gene lost 7 bases and the J gene lost 8 bases, with 21 bases spanning the gap. The CDR3 sequence: CASTQERELGDEQFF. Written as DNA, the CDR3 is TGTGCCAGCACCCAAGAAAGGGAGCTGGGGGATGAGCAGTTCTTC.

This clonotype was picked up many times. J is TRBJ1-5 and V is TRBV2; perhaps TRBD1 as D (6 bases). Germline-derived CDR1 and CDR2 are SNHLY and FYNNEI. The CDR3 extends over 14 amino acids. Trimming cost V 3 bases and J 5 bases, with 11 bases left between them. This chain's CDR3 is CASSDGRGYQPQHF. The CDR3 DNA reads as TGTGCCAGCAGTGACGGCAGGGGCTATCAGCCCCAGCATTTT.

V and J are TRBV12-3 or TRBV12-4 and TRBJ2-1; TRBD1 is a possible D gene (6 bases). CDR3 length equals 12 residues. Deletions cut 6 bases from V and 12 bases from J, with 15 bases between. Written as DNA, the CDR3 is TGTGCCAGCAGAGAGGGGGATAGGCGGCAGTTCTTC. It is translated as CASREGDRRQFF.

This clonotype turned up a few times. V usage is TRBV29-1 and J usage is TRBJ1-2; no definite D call. Germline assignment: CDR1 SQVTM and CDR2 ANQGSEA. V lost 6 bases and J lost 4, with 18 bases in between. The CDR3 loop spans 14 amino acids. Written as DNA, the CDR3 is TGCAGCGTGGCCCCGGGTTCCGACGGCTATGGCTACACCTTC. This codes for CSVAPGSDGYGYTF.